These 3 T cell receptor beta chains were all obtained from the same sample, sequenced in a study of memory CD4+ T cells and cytomegalovirus serostatus. This table comes from immunoSEQ multiplex PCR, and its TCRdb copy is limited to in-frame clones, with some not included. In the table there are around 88,000 clones, 75% to 85% of which are singletons. Single viable CD3+CD4+CD8-CD45RO+ cells were sorted as the memory CD4+ T cells. Sequencing input: memory CD4+ T cells from blood. The receptors derive from an adult in good health and CMV-seropositive.

The V call is TRBV5-1, the J call TRBJ1-2; a weak D match, TRBD1 (6 bases). Germline loops: CDR1 SGHRS, CDR2 YFSETQ. The CDR3 is 14 residues long. V was trimmed by 2 bases and J by 3 bases, leaving 11 bases between them. The CDR3 sequence: CASSFGGADYGYTF. The CDR3 DNA follows: TGCGCCAGCAGCTTTGGGGGCGCCGACTATGGCTACACCTTC.

The V call is TRBV9, the J call TRBJ2-2; weak D call: TRBD1 (6 bases). The CDR3 has 17 residues. Trimming left V 3 bases short and J 4 bases short, with 19 bases between. Per the germline V gene, CDR1 is SGDLS and CDR2 is YYNGEE. This CDR3 reads CASSARTVGKGTGELFF. CDR3 nucleotides: TGTGCCAGCAGCGCCAGGACAGTCGGAAAGGGCACCGGGGAGCTGTTTTTT.

The chain recombines TRBV15 with TRBJ1-2; maybe TRBD1 (6 bases). Germline loops: CDR1 LNHNV, CDR2 YYDKDF (reference sequence). The CDR3 is 16 amino acids. V lost 0 bases and J 2 bases, leaving 13 bases between the germline ends. The CDR3 DNA sequence: TGTGCCACCAGCAGAGAAAGTGGGGGCCAAAACTATGGCTACACCTTC. Amino acid sequence: CATSRESGGQNYGYTF.